Following are 19 T cell receptor beta chains from one sample sequenced in a study of a mutant IDH1 vaccine in newly diagnosed glioma. Their antigens are not known. Time point in this sample: week 47, end of study. Doses of 300 ug of mutant IDH1 20-mer peptide were given with topical imiquimod. Assay: immunoSEQ multiplex PCR; the TCRdb copy retains only in-frame clones and omits some. The table lists roughly 22,000 clones, about 81% of them singletons. The source material was PBMCs, sampled from a glioma patient whose treatment included an IDH1 peptide vaccine. The source of these receptors is a man in his forties with glioma. Some clones in this sample may be carry-over from other donors' samples.

The chain combines TRBV5-1 with TRBJ2-5, with TRBD2 as a possible D gene (6 bases). CDR1 is SGHRS, CDR2 YFSETQ, per germline. This CDR3 contains 15 residues. Deletions cut 4 bases from V and 5 bases from J, with 18 bases between. The CDR3 coding sequence is TGCGCCAGCAGCCCCGGGGACTCCCCCGGGGAGACCCAGTACTTC. Protein: CASSPGDSPGETQYF. The variable domain in full, completed from reference TRBV5-1 and TRBJ2-5, reads KAGVTQTPRYLIKTRGQQVTLSCSPISGHRSVSWYQQTPGQGLQFLFEYFSETQRNKGNFPGRFSGRQFSNSRSEMNVSTLELGDSALYLCASSPGDSPGETQYFGPGTRLLVL.

The rearrangement uses TRBV2 and TRBJ1-4, with TRBD1 identical over 7 bases. This CDR3 is 14 amino acids long. After removal of 6 bases from V and 4 bases from J, the junction contained 5 bases not matched to a gene. CDR1 and CDR2 (germline): SNHLY, FYNNEI. The CDR3 is CASSPGTDNEKLFF. Written as DNA, the CDR3 is TGTGCCAGCAGCCCTGGGACAGATAATGAAAAACTGTTTTTT.

This sequence joins TRBV2 and TRBJ1-6, with 8 bases fitting TRBD1. V lost 5 bases, J lost 7 bases, and 4 bases stayed unmatched. The germline V gene has CDR1 SNHLY and CDR2 FYNNEI. This CDR3 has 14 residues. The DNA of the CDR3 is TGTGCCAGCAGTCTGGGACAGGTGAATTCACCCCTCCACTTT. This gives the protein CASSLGQVNSPLHF.

This sequence joins TRBV9 and TRBJ1-2; 7 positions agree with TRBD1. The CDR3 loop spans 12 amino acids. CDR1 SGDLS and CDR2 YYNGEE come from the germline V gene. The V gene end was trimmed by 10 bases and the J gene end by 7 bases; junction bases not matched to a gene: 10. In nucleotides, the CDR3 is TGTGCCCTGAGGGGGCTGCACTGTGGCTACACCTTC. This sequence encodes CALRGLHCGYTF. Full variable domain (rest looked up from reference TRBV9 and TRBJ1-2): DSGVTQTPKHLITATGQRVTLRCSPRSGDLSVYWYQQSLDQGLQFLIQYYNGEERAKGNILERFSAQQFPDLHSELNLSSLELGDSALYFCALRGLHCGYTFGSGTRLTVV.

The chain combines TRBV14 with TRBJ1-2; 7 bases are a match to TRBD1. Germline trimming cut 4 bases from V and 8 bases from J; bases unmatched to any gene: 7. The V gene's germline CDR1 is SGHDN and CDR2 FVKESK. This CDR3 is 13 amino acids long. The CDR3 reads CASSLGTAWGYTF. CDR3 DNA: TGTGCCAGCAGCCTGGGGACAGCTTGGGGCTACACCTTC.

The chain joins TRBV18 to TRBJ2-7; TRBD2 aligns across 8 bases. The CDR3 covers 17 residues. V dropped 1 base and J dropped 5; count of bases not matched to a gene: 13. Germline values: CDR1 KGHSH, CDR2 LQKENI. CDR3 sequence (DNA): TGTGCCAGCTCACCACGGTTTGTAGCGGGGTGGCTCGACGAGCAGTACTTC. Protein product: CASSPRFVAGWLDEQYF.

The CDR3 protein is CASSLGTGLVYEQYF. CDR3 DNA sequence: TGCGCCAGCAGCTTGGGTACAGGGCTGGTCTACGAGCAGTACTTC. This chain connects TRBV5-1 to TRBJ2-7, with a tentative D call TRBD1 (6 bases). Per the germline V gene, CDR1 is SGHRS and CDR2 is YFSETQ. The CDR3 length is 15 residues. Trimming took off 0 bases at V and 3 bases at J, with 13 bases between the two ends.

CDR3 sequence reads: CASRKIQQGGYTF. DNA for the CDR3: TGTGCCAGCAGGAAGATACAACAGGGAGGCTACACCTTC. The rearrangement links TRBV6-1 to TRBJ1-2, with a possible D match to TRBD1 (6 bases). This CDR3 has 13 residues. Trimming took 6 bases from V and 8 from J, leaving 16 bases between them. Germline V CDR1 and CDR2: MNHNS, SASEGT.

On this clone itself: At the DNA level, this CDR3 is encoded by other sequences in the same sample as well. J is TRBJ1-5 and V is TRBV10-3, with D unresolved. Trimming took 6 bases from V and 2 from J, leaving 5 bases between them. Germline V CDR1 and CDR2: ENHRY, SYGVKD. This CDR3 region has 12 residues. CDR3 residues: CAISGGNQPQHF. DNA for the CDR3: TGTGCCATCAGCGGGGGCAATCAGCCCCAGCATTTT.

This clone was seen only once. The chain carries TRBV5-1 and TRBJ1-5; D call uncertain. The germline V and J ends were trimmed by 4 bases and 8 bases, with 16 bases remaining between them. This CDR3 is 14 amino acids long. Germline CDR1 is SGHRS and CDR2 is YFSETQ. The chain's CDR3 is CASSGGEIGEPQHF. As DNA, the CDR3 is TGCGCCAGCAGCGGCGGGGAGATCGGAGAGCCCCAGCATTTT.

The chain uses TRBV27 and TRBJ1-2; D is ambiguous. V was cut by 3 bases and J by 5 bases, with 22 bases left in between. Germline lookup yields CDR1 MNHEY and CDR2 SMNVEV (reference sequence). The CDR3 runs 17 residues. The CDR3 DNA follows: TGTGCCAGCAGTTTTGGGTCCGGACCCTCCGAGGGTTATGGCTACACCTTC. This sequence encodes CASSFGSGPSEGYGYTF.

The rearrangement uses TRBV30 and TRBJ1-2, with a tentative D call TRBD1 (5 bases). V shed 4 bases and J shed 1 base, with 10 bases lying between them. Germline CDR1 and CDR2: GTSNPN and SVGIG (reference sequence). The CDR3 runs 13 residues. CDR3 nucleotide sequence: TGTGCCTGGACATTCGGGGGTAACTATGGCTACACCTTC. Translated, it gives CAWTFGGNYGYTF.

The chain joins TRBV29-1 to TRBJ2-2; 8 bases align to TRBD1. CDR3 size: 13 residues. Trimming at V came to 6 bases and at J to 6 bases, leaving 6 bases not matched to a gene. CDR1 SQVTM and CDR2 ANQGSEA come from the germline V gene. The CDR3 loop reads CSVYRGVAGELFF. The CDR3 DNA follows: TGCAGCGTATACAGGGGGGTCGCCGGGGAGCTGTTTTTT.

V gene TRBV7-2 combines with J gene TRBJ2-1; 10 bases are a match to TRBD2. CDR1 is SGHTA, CDR2 FQGNSA, per germline. The CDR3 is made up of 16 amino acids. Trimming cost V 5 bases and J 0 bases; bases outside gene matches: 4. In DNA form, the CDR3 reads TGTGCCAGCAGCCCAAAGCGGGGGGGCTCCTACAATGAGCAGTTCTTC. The encoded protein is CASSPKRGGSYNEQFF. The full variable domain, in which reference TRBV7-2 and TRBJ2-1 provide the parts outside the CDR3, is GAGVSQSPSNKVTEKGKDVELRCDPISGHTALYWYRQSLGQGLEFLIYFQGNSAPDKSGLPSDRFSAERTGGSVSTLTIQRTQQEDSAVYLCASSPKRGGSYNEQFFGPGTRLTVL.

This chain connects TRBV6-5 to TRBJ2-7; D assignment may be TRBD1 or TRBD2 (5 bases each). Trimming cost V 7 bases and J 4 bases, with 20 bases left between them. The CDR3 sequence is 15 residues long. Germline lookup yields CDR1 MNHEY and CDR2 SVGAGI. The CDR3 sequence: CASTPGGPVLYEQYF. The CDR3 DNA reads as TGTGCCAGCACCCCTGGGGGACCGGTTTTGTACGAGCAGTACTTC.

V is TRBV5-4 and J is TRBJ1-3; D remains unclear. The CDR3 has 13 residues. Germline V CDR1 and CDR2: SGHNT, YYREEE (reference sequence). V was pared by 2 bases and J by 0 bases, with 3 bases between. The CDR3 region has the DNA TGTGCCAGCAGCTTAGCCTCTGGAAACACCATATATTTT. It encodes CASSLASGNTIYF.

The J gene is TRBJ2-2, the V gene TRBV30, with D maybe TRBD1 (7 bases). This CDR3 is 12 amino acids long. The germline gives CDR1 GTSNPN, CDR2 SVGIG (reference sequence). The V end lost 8 bases, the J end lost 5 bases, and 12 bases lay between the germline ends. The CDR3, as DNA: TGTGCCCAGGGGGGCGGAACCGGGGAGCTGTTTTTT. Protein sequence: CAQGGGTGELFF.

The gene calls are TRBV19 and TRBJ1-4; TRBD1 aligns across 8 bases. The CDR3 loop spans 16 amino acids. With 6 bases clipped from V and 3 bases from J, the junction kept 9 bases outside the gene matches. Germline V CDR1 and CDR2: LNHDA, SQIVND (reference sequence). The CDR3 bases are TGTGCCAGTAGCACCCCCCGACAGGGGCCTAATGAAAAACTGTTTTTT. This codes for CASSTPRQGPNEKLFF.

The V gene is TRBV5-6, the J gene TRBJ1-1, with D tentatively TRBD1 (5 bases). V lost 1 base, J lost 1 base, and 11 bases lay in between. This CDR3 region has 15 residues. CDR1 and CDR2 (germline): SGHDT, YYEEEE. The CDR3 coding sequence is TGTGCCAGCAGCTTGTATGACAGACCGAACACTGAAGCTTTCTTT. Protein: CASSLYDRPNTEAFF.